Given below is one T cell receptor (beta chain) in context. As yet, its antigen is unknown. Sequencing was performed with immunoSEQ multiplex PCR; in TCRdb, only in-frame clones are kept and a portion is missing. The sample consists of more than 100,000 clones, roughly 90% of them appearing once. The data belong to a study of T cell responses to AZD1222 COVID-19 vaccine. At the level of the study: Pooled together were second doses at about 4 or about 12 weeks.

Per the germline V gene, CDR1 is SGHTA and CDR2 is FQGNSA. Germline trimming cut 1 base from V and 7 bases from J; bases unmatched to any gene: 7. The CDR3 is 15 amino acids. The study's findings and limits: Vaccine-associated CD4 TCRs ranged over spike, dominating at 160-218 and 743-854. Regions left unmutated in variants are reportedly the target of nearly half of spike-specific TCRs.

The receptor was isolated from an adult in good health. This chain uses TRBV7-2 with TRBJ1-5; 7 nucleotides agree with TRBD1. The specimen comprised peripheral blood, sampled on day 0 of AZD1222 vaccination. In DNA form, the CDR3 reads TGTGCCAGCAGCTTAGGCGACAGGGCAGGGCAGCCCCAGCATTTT. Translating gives CASSLGDRAGQPQHF.